Each of the 26 T cell receptor beta chains below was sequenced from the same sample in a study of OX40 agonist ivuxolimab in advanced cancers. Some clones are missing from TCRdb's copy, which holds only in-frame ones; the method was immunoSEQ multiplex PCR. The data contain 75,000 to 80,000 clones, about 83% of them singletons. The material was CD4+ or CD8+ T cells sorted from blood, obtained in a trial of the OX40 agonist ivuxolimab. These receptors all stem from an adult with an advanced solid tumor such as melanoma, head and neck, liver or kidney cancer.

The rearrangement links TRBV4-3 to TRBJ2-5; D may correspond to TRBD1 or TRBD2 (5 bases each). This CDR3 has 15 residues. CDR1 and CDR2 from the germline V gene are LGHNA and YSLEER. V was shortened by 1 base and J by 5 bases, with 14 bases between the two germline ends. The CDR3 coding sequence is TGCGCCAGCAGCCAAGTTGGGGGTTTCGGGGAGACCCAGTACTTC. Protein product: CASSQVGGFGETQYF.

CDR3 region: CASSYKGQTSTDTQYF. The CDR3 bases are TGTGCCAGCAGTTATAAAGGACAGACTAGCACAGATACGCAGTATTTT. The rearrangement links TRBV13 to TRBJ2-3, with a possible D match to TRBD1 (6 bases). V was trimmed by 6 bases and J by 0 bases, leaving 16 bases between them. Germline CDR1 PRHDT, CDR2 FYEKMQ (reference sequence). CDR3 size: 16 residues.

This clone turned up a few times. The rearrangement links TRBV19 to TRBJ1-2, with D unclear. The V end lost 1 base, the J end lost 5 bases, and 14 bases lay between the germline ends. Germline V lookup: CDR1 LNHDA, CDR2 SQIVND (reference sequence). The CDR3 consists of 15 residues. The CDR3 loop reads CASSIAPVGLYGYTF. DNA of the CDR3: TGTGCCAGTAGTATAGCCCCCGTAGGGCTGTATGGCTACACCTTC.

This sequence joins TRBV5-4 and TRBJ2-5, with 12 bases aligning to TRBD2. Trimming at V came to 4 bases and at J to 5 bases, leaving 15 bases not matched to a gene. The V gene's germline CDR1 is SGHNT and CDR2 YYREEE (reference sequence). The CDR3 is 18 amino acids. The CDR3 reads CASSAGLAGGVRRETQYF. The CDR3 DNA sequence: TGTGCCAGCAGCGCGGGGCTAGCGGGGGGGGTCCGACGGGAGACCCAGTACTTC.

The chain combines TRBV5-3 with TRBJ1-2; D is possibly TRBD1 (5 bases). TRBV5-3 is an open reading frame whose function is uncertain. Between the trimmed V and J ends, which lost 7 bases and 1 base, there was a span of 17 bases. CDR3 size: 15 residues. This CDR3 reads CARPRQRSLNYGYTF. As DNA, the CDR3 is TGTGCCAGACCTCGACAGCGCTCCCTTAACTATGGCTACACCTTC.

In DNA form, the CDR3 reads TGTGCCAGCAGCGGCATCTCGGAGGAAGAGACCCAGTACTTC. Residues: CASSGISEEETQYF. The V and J genes are TRBV11-3 and TRBJ2-5, with D possibly matching TRBD2 (5 bases). This CDR3 spans 14 amino acids. In germline, CDR1 is SGHNT, CDR2 YENEEA. V shed 5 bases and J shed 3 bases, with 13 bases lying between them.

This chain connects TRBV28 to TRBJ2-4; a weak D match, TRBD2 (6 bases). From germline, CDR1 is MDHEN and CDR2 SYDVKM. V dropped 4 bases and J dropped 4 bases, with 17 bases sitting between them. The CDR3 loop spans 16 amino acids. The CDR3 sequence is CASSSGGGIGKNIQYF. The CDR3 coding sequence is TGTGCCAGCAGTTCTGGTGGGGGGATCGGGAAAAACATTCAGTACTTC.

The CDR3 region has the DNA TGTGCCAGTAGTATTTTGTTCTCAGATACGCAGTATTTT. Its translation: CASSILFSDTQYF. The V call is TRBV19, the J call TRBJ2-3; D call uncertain. This CDR3 has 13 amino acids. Trimming took 3 bases from V and 4 from J, leaving 8 bases between them. From germline, CDR1 is LNHDA and CDR2 SQIVND (reference sequence).

The chain has TRBV14 and TRBJ2-7, with D possibly matching TRBD2 (7 bases). Trimming shortened V by 0 bases and J by 6 bases, and 15 bases separated the two germline ends. Germline V CDR1 and CDR2: SGHDN, FVKESK. This CDR3 comprises 15 residues. CDR3 bases: TGTGCCAGCAGCCAAGATACGGGGGGCCGTAGCGAGCAGTACTTC. As protein: CASSQDTGGRSEQYF.

This chain uses TRBV28 with TRBJ1-5; tentatively, D is TRBD1 (5 bases). Looked up from germline, CDR1 is MDHEN and CDR2 is SYDVKM. This CDR3 spans 14 amino acids. Trimming took off 2 bases at V and 4 bases at J, with 9 bases between the two ends. The chain's CDR3 is CASSLEAGNQPQHF. The CDR3 region has the DNA TGTGCCAGCAGTTTAGAAGCAGGGAATCAGCCCCAGCATTTT.

CDR3 sequence: CASSISIAQETQYF. Here the CDR3 DNA reads TGTGCCAGTAGTATATCGATAGCGCAAGAGACCCAGTACTTC. The rearrangement uses TRBV19 and TRBJ2-5; weak D call: TRBD2 (5 bases). Germline V gives CDR1 LNHDA, CDR2 SQIVND (reference sequence). V shed 2 bases and J shed 2 bases, with 9 bases lying between them. CDR3 length: 14 amino acids. The variable domain in full, with the rest retrieved from reference TRBV19 and TRBJ2-5, is DGGITQSPKYLFRKEGQNVTLSCEQNLNHDAMYWYRQDPGQGLRLIYYSQIVNDFQKGDIAEGYSVSREKKESFPLTVTSAQKNPTAFYLCASSISIAQETQYFGPGTRLLVL.

V usage is TRBV7-6 and J usage is TRBJ1-1; TRBD1 agrees at 8 bases. CDR1 and CDR2 (germline): SGHVS, FNYEAQ. V lost 5 bases to trimming and J lost 10 bases; unmatched junction nucleotides: 12. CDR3 length equals 14 residues. CDR3: CASSQGQGGAGAFF. The CDR3 nucleotides are TGTGCCAGCAGCCAAGGACAGGGAGGTGCTGGAGCTTTCTTT.

This chain uses TRBV19 with TRBJ1-4, with a tentative D call TRBD1 (5 bases). With 7 bases removed from V and 3 bases from J, the gap between germline ends came to 15 bases. This CDR3 comprises 15 residues. Germline V lookup: CDR1 LNHDA, CDR2 SQIVND (reference sequence). The chain's CDR3 is CASIQTGTANEKLFF. CDR3 coding DNA: TGTGCCAGTATCCAGACCGGGACGGCTAATGAAAAACTGTTTTTT. The complete variable domain, with remaining parts taken from reference TRBV19 and TRBJ1-4, reads DGGITQSPKYLFRKEGQNVTLSCEQNLNHDAMYWYRQDPGQGLRLIYYSQIVNDFQKGDIAEGYSVSREKKESFPLTVTSAQKNPTAFYLCASIQTGTANEKLFFGSGTQLSVL.

J is TRBJ2-5 and V is TRBV6-5, with D possibly called TRBD1 or TRBD2 (7 bases each). CDR1 and CDR2 (germline): MNHEY, SVGAGI. Trimming left V 6 bases short and J 4 bases short, with 18 bases between. The CDR3 spans 15 residues. The CDR3 protein is CASRNQGGWRETQYF. CDR3 nucleotide sequence: TGTGCCAGCAGAAATCAGGGGGGGTGGAGAGAGACCCAGTACTTC.

V is TRBV19 and J is TRBJ2-4; 7 bases line up with TRBD1. V was pared by 4 bases and J by 5 bases, with 2 bases of the junction left unmatched. Germline V lookup: CDR1 LNHDA, CDR2 SQIVND (reference sequence). The CDR3 contains 13 residues. The CDR3 coding sequence is TGTGCCAGTAGTAGAGACAGGGAAAACATTCAGTACTTC. Translated: CASSRDRENIQYF.

The rearrangement uses TRBV30 and TRBJ2-7; D possibly matches TRBD1 or TRBD2 (5 bases each). The length of the CDR3 is 13 residues. Trimming cost V 0 bases and J 6 bases, with 12 bases left between them. Germline CDR1 GTSNPN, CDR2 SVGIG (reference sequence). The CDR3 DNA follows: TGTGCCTGGAGTGTAATTTTGGGGGTCGAGCAGTACTTC. Amino acids: CAWSVILGVEQYF.

V usage is TRBV11-2 and J usage is TRBJ2-5, with unresolved D. The V gene's germline CDR1 is SGHAT and CDR2 FQNNGV. With 2 bases removed from V and 2 bases from J, the gap between germline ends came to 3 bases. This CDR3 is built from 12 residues. The CDR3 loop reads CASSLQQETQYF. DNA for the CDR3: TGTGCCAGCAGCTTACAGCAAGAGACCCAGTACTTC.

This clone was detected a few times. V gene TRBV5-1 combines with J gene TRBJ1-1, with 8 bases that match TRBD1. CDR1 and CDR2 from the germline V gene are SGHRS and YFSETQ. V was pared by 1 base and J by 7 bases, with 6 bases of the junction left unmatched. The CDR3 sequence is 14 residues long. DNA for the CDR3: TGCGCCAGCAGCTTGCAAACAGGGGGTAATGAAGCTTTCTTT. It translates to CASSLQTGGNEAFF.

This chain joins TRBV5-4 and TRBJ1-1, with D perhaps TRBD1 (5 bases). This CDR3 region has 17 residues. Trimming left V 6 bases short and J 7 bases short, with 28 bases between. Germline lookup yields CDR1 SGHNT and CDR2 YYREEE (reference sequence). The CDR3 DNA is TGTGCCAGCACCTCATATGAGAGAGGGACCATCGCGAGTGAAGCTTTCTTT. It encodes CASTSYERGTIASEAFF.

The table lists this clone with a few counts. This rearrangement joins TRBV28 to TRBJ2-7, with TRBD2 as a possible D gene (5 bases). The CDR3 length is 15 residues. Trimming took off 6 bases at V and 2 bases at J, with 17 bases between the two ends. Per germline, CDR1 MDHEN and CDR2 SYDVKM. CDR3 residues: CASSSPPGSTYEQYF. For the CDR3, the DNA is TGTGCCAGCAGCTCCCCCCCGGGGTCTACCTACGAGCAGTACTTC.

This chain joins TRBV5-8 and TRBJ2-7, with TRBD1 matching over 7 bases. The CDR3 extends over 14 amino acids. Germline CDR1 reads SGHTS; CDR2 reads YDEGEE. J lost 0 bases, V lost 5 bases, and 5 bases had no gene match. The CDR3 DNA reads as TGTGCCAGCAGGTATACAGGGGACTCCTACGAGCAGTACTTC. Its protein is CASRYTGDSYEQYF.

V usage is TRBV4-1 and J usage is TRBJ2-2; tentatively, D is TRBD1 or TRBD2 (5 bases each). The CDR3 has 16 residues. Trimming stripped 1 base from V and 2 bases from J, with 11 bases between. Germline V gene data show CDR1 as MGHRA and CDR2 as YSYEKL. The CDR3 nucleotides are TGCGCCAGCAGCCAAGGTGGGACGGAAAACACCGGGGAGCTGTTTTTT. It is translated as CASSQGGTENTGELFF.

The rearrangement uses TRBV7-3 and TRBJ1-1, with a tentative D call TRBD1 (5 bases). Germline V gene lookup returns CDR1 SGHTA and CDR2 FQGTGA. There are 15 residues in the CDR3. The germline V and J ends were trimmed by 0 bases and 5 bases, with 13 bases remaining between them. CDR3: CASSLTGNGGTEAFF. The CDR3 DNA is TGTGCCAGCAGCTTAACTGGTAACGGGGGGACTGAAGCTTTCTTT.

V is TRBV30 and J is TRBJ2-5; tentative D call: TRBD2 (5 bases). The CDR3 totals 14 residues. Germline V lookup: CDR1 GTSNPN, CDR2 SVGIG (reference sequence). Trimming took off 2 bases at V and 5 bases at J, with 15 bases between the two ends. As DNA, the CDR3 is TGTGCCTGGAGTACGTGGGCGGGCGGTGAGACCCAGTACTTC. This encodes CAWSTWAGGETQYF.

The V gene is TRBV4-1, the J gene TRBJ2-7; 10 bases agree with TRBD1. The germline gives CDR1 MGHRA, CDR2 YSYEKL. V lost 0 bases to trimming and J lost 7 bases; unmatched junction nucleotides: 9. There are 16 residues in the CDR3. CDR3 nucleotide sequence: TGCGCCAGCAGCCAAGATTATAGACAGGGGGCCGGGGAGCAGTACTTC. As protein: CASSQDYRQGAGEQYF.

This clone was observed a single time. The chain carries TRBV5-8 and TRBJ1-2; 11 bases fit TRBD1. The length of the CDR3 is 16 residues. Germline V lookup: CDR1 SGHTS, CDR2 YDEGEE. J was trimmed by 8 bases and V by 1 base; bases with no gene match: 10. CDR3 region: CASSLLRFRDRGGYTF. In DNA, the CDR3 is TGTGCCAGCAGCTTGTTACGTTTTAGGGACAGGGGGGGCTACACCTTC.